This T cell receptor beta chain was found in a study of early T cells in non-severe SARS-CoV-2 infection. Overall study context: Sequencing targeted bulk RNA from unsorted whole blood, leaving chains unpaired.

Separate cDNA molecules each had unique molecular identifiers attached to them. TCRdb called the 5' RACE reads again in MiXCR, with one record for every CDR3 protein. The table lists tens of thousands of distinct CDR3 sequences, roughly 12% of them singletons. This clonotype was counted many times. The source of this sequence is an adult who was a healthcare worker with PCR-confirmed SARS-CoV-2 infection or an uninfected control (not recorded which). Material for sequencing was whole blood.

The CDR3 region is CASSALGQGTTDTQYF. CDR3 DNA sequence: TGTGCCAGCAGTGCCTTGGGACAGGGTACCACAGATACGCAGTATTTT. The chain recombines TRBV6-1 with TRBJ2-3; 9 bases align to TRBD1. V lost 4 bases to trimming and J lost 2 bases; unmatched junction nucleotides: 7. Germline V CDR1 and CDR2: MNHNS, SASEGT. The length of the CDR3 is 16 residues.